One and the same sample provided the 8 T cell receptor beta chains below, sequenced in a study of T-cell memory formation after mild COVID-19. TCRdb re-called the 5' RACE reads through MiXCR, storing one row per CDR3 protein. The sample yields 400,000 to 550,000 distinct CDR3 sequences, around a quarter seen once. The sample comprised PBMCs or a T cell subset sorted from them (not recorded which). The receptors shown here come from an adult woman who had mild COVID-19 (a few samples of this study predate the infection). Cell type and time point are not known.

The rearrangement links TRBV2 to TRBJ2-1, with D tentatively TRBD1 (6 bases). The CDR3 covers 14 residues. Germline CDR1 SNHLY, CDR2 FYNNEI. V shed 6 bases and J shed 0 bases, with 9 bases lying between them. CDR3 nucleotide sequence: TGTGCCAGCAGCCGGGACACCTCCTACAATGAGCAGTTCTTC. It specifies CASSRDTSYNEQFF.

There are many counts of this clonotype. The chain joins TRBV6-6 to TRBJ2-1; D is undetermined. The ends were cut back, 6 bases at V and 10 bases at J, with 16 bases in the middle. The length of the CDR3 is 13 residues. Germline CDR1 is MNHNY and CDR2 is SVGAGI (reference sequence). CDR3 DNA sequence: TGTGCCAGCAGAGCTCGAGAGGATGGGGAGCAGTTCTTC. This gives the protein CASRAREDGEQFF.

At least ten counts were recorded for this clonotype. V gene TRBV18 combines with J gene TRBJ2-2, with 7 bases fitting TRBD1. This CDR3 contains 15 residues. Germline V gene lookup returns CDR1 KGHSH and CDR2 LQKENI. With 3 bases clipped from V and 6 bases from J, the junction kept 7 bases outside the gene matches. CDR3 sequence: CASSPGTGVPGELFF. The CDR3 bases are TGTGCCAGCTCACCCGGAACAGGGGTGCCCGGGGAGCTGTTTTTT.

This clonotype was seen more than once but under ten times. The CDR3 region has the DNA TGTGCCACCAGCAGAGGAGCCCCCGGATCAGATACGCAGTATTTT. This encodes CATSRGAPGSDTQYF. The rearrangement links TRBV15 to TRBJ2-3; D ambiguous. This CDR3 region has 15 residues. Germline CDR1 reads LNHNV; CDR2 reads YYDKDF (reference sequence). The V gene lost 1 base and the J gene lost 4 bases, with 12 bases spanning the gap.

This clonotype has more than one count but fewer than ten. The chain uses TRBV5-1 and TRBJ2-3; D uncertain. V lost 0 bases and J lost 2, with 7 bases in between. The germline gives CDR1 SGHRS, CDR2 YFSETQ. The CDR3 is 14 amino acids. CDR3 loop: CASSLVENTDTQYF. In DNA, the CDR3 is TGCGCCAGCAGCTTGGTGGAGAACACAGATACGCAGTATTTT.

This clonotype turned up a few times. The chain combines TRBV5-1 with TRBJ1-5; tentatively, D is TRBD1 (6 bases). V lost 4 bases and J 4 bases, leaving 9 bases between the germline ends. This CDR3 spans 13 amino acids. CDR1 is SGHRS, CDR2 YFSETQ, per germline. The CDR3 spells CASSVDRNQPQHF. The CDR3 nucleotides read TGCGCCAGCAGCGTTGACAGGAATCAGCCCCAGCATTTT.

The chain has TRBV18 and TRBJ2-3, with a weak D call TRBD2 (5 bases). Trimming removed 1 base from V and 4 bases from J, with 15 bases in between. Germline values: CDR1 KGHSH, CDR2 LQKENI. CDR3 length: 16 residues. The CDR3 nucleotides are TGTGCCAGCTCACCACGTGGGAGTCTGGTGGCAGATACGCAGTATTTT. Its protein is CASSPRGSLVADTQYF. Full variable domain (rest looked up from reference TRBV18 and TRBJ2-3): NAGVMQNPRHLVRRRGQEARLRCSPMKGHSHVYWYRQLPEEGLKFMVYLQKENIIDESGMPKERFSAEFPKEGPSILRIQQVVRGDSAAYFCASSPRGSLVADTQYFGPGTRLTVL.

The rearrangement links TRBV9 to TRBJ2-7, with 7 bases that match TRBD2. V dropped 0 bases and J dropped 4; count of bases not matched to a gene: 4. The CDR3 has 14 residues. The germline V gene has CDR1 SGDLS and CDR2 YYNGEE. The CDR3 loop is CASSVDPSGYEQYF. CDR3 bases: TGTGCCAGCAGCGTAGATCCTAGCGGATACGAGCAGTACTTC.